These 15 T cell receptor beta chains were all obtained from the same sample, sequenced in a study of control samples from healthy donors and cancer patients. TCRdb's copy holds only in-frame clones and misses some; the assay was immunoSEQ multiplex PCR. This sample has approximately 150,000 clones, with around 86% found just once. The sequenced sample was blood. These receptors were collected from a man aged 25 to 40 in good health.

The V and J genes are TRBV30 and TRBJ1-5; D uncertain. Trimming cost V 1 base and J 0 bases, with 10 bases left between them. Germline V CDR1 and CDR2: GTSNPN, SVGIG (reference sequence). The CDR3 spans 15 residues. CDR3 sequence (DNA): TGTGCCTGGAGTGCAGGCGGGCGTAGCAATCAGCCCCAGCATTTT. Its protein product is CAWSAGGRSNQPQHF.

The chain employs TRBV15 and TRBJ2-5; 7 nucleotides match TRBD2. Germline trimming cut 5 bases from V and 4 bases from J; bases unmatched to any gene: 7. Germline assignment: CDR1 LNHNV and CDR2 YYDKDF (reference sequence). This CDR3 is built from 14 residues. CDR3 loop: CATSGGLVSETQYF. CDR3 coding DNA: TGTGCCACCAGCGGCGGACTAGTATCAGAGACCCAGTACTTC.

The CDR3 DNA reads as TGTGCCAGCAGTTACCAGGGACCCCCCACCGGGGAGCTGTTTTTT. It translates to CASSYQGPPTGELFF. This rearrangement joins TRBV6-2 or TRBV6-3 to TRBJ2-2, with D perhaps being TRBD1 or TRBD2 (5 bases each). Per the germline V gene, CDR1 is MNHEY and CDR2 is SVGEGT. The CDR3 contains 15 residues. V was clipped by 2 bases and J by 4 bases, with 11 bases between them.

This clone was seen only a few times. The chain combines TRBV2 with TRBJ2-5, with 14 bases aligning to TRBD2. V lost 7 bases, J lost 1 base, and 5 bases stayed unmatched. Per germline, CDR1 SNHLY and CDR2 FYNNEI. This CDR3 is built from 16 residues. The CDR3 reads CASIRGLAGGQETQYF. CDR3 nucleotide sequence: TGTGCCAGCATTCGAGGACTAGCGGGGGGCCAAGAGACCCAGTACTTC.

This clone appeared a single time. V gene TRBV10-3 combines with J gene TRBJ2-7; 7 bases fit TRBD1. The CDR3 contains 13 residues. V was clipped by 5 bases and J by 0 bases; unmatched bases: 1. CDR1 is ENHRY, CDR2 SYGVKD, per germline. The CDR3 DNA reads as TGTGCCATCAGTACAGGGGACTCCTACGAGCAGTACTTC. Protein: CAISTGDSYEQYF.

This chain links TRBV4-3 with TRBJ2-7; 9 nucleotides match TRBD1. The V gene's germline CDR1 is LGHNA and CDR2 YSLEER. The CDR3 is 15 amino acids. The V gene end was trimmed by 3 bases and the J gene end by 1 base; junction bases not matched to a gene: 4. The DNA for the CDR3 is TGCGCCAGCAGCCACGGGACAGGGATATCCTACGAGCAGTACTTC. Translating it yields CASSHGTGISYEQYF.

The chain carries TRBV10-3 and TRBJ2-7; D is undetermined. The V end was cut by 3 bases, the J end by 11 bases, with 14 bases between. The CDR3 extends over 12 amino acids. Germline-derived CDR1 and CDR2 are ENHRY and SYGVKD. CDR3 nucleotides: TGTGCCATCAGTGACGGCCAAGACACGGAGTACTTC. As protein: CAISDGQDTEYF.

This clone was recorded only once. The V gene is TRBV6-2 or TRBV6-3, the J gene TRBJ2-1; 7 bases match TRBD1. The CDR3 totals 16 residues. V gave up 0 bases and J gave up 6 bases; unmatched junction bases: 8. Germline values: CDR1 MNHEY, CDR2 SVGEGT. CDR3 in amino acids: CASSYSQGSALNEQFF. The CDR3 coding sequence is TGTGCCAGCAGTTACTCACAGGGGTCCGCTCTCAATGAGCAGTTCTTC.

V is TRBV2 and J is TRBJ1-1; D unresolved. The CDR3 length is 14 residues. V was clipped by 5 bases and J by 0 bases, with 10 bases between them. From germline, CDR1 is SNHLY and CDR2 FYNNEI. The CDR3 here is CASSFGQLNTEAFF. The CDR3 DNA reads TGTGCCAGCAGTTTTGGGCAGTTGAACACTGAAGCTTTCTTT.

This rearrangement joins TRBV9 to TRBJ2-7; maybe TRBD2 (6 bases). Germline loops: CDR1 SGDLS, CDR2 YYNGEE. Between the trimmed V and J ends, which lost 0 bases and 2 bases, there was a span of 12 bases. The CDR3 covers 15 residues. The CDR3 bases are TGTGCCAGCAGCGTAGGGGGACTGTCGACCTACGAGCAGTACTTC. Translating it yields CASSVGGLSTYEQYF.

This rearrangement joins TRBV5-6 to TRBJ2-7, with 8 nucleotides matching TRBD1. Per the germline V gene, CDR1 is SGHDT and CDR2 is YYEEEE. The CDR3 spans 13 residues. The V and J ends lost 4 bases and 5 bases, in that order; junction bases with no gene match: 5. The CDR3 coding sequence is TGTGCCAGCAGCCGTCGACAGGGGCACGAGCAGTACTTC. Amino acids: CASSRRQGHEQYF.

The table lists this clone with a count of one. The chain has TRBV7-2 and TRBJ2-5; TRBD2 aligns across 10 bases. The CDR3 runs to 14 residues. Germline CDR1 reads SGHTA; CDR2 reads FQGNSA. V lost 5 bases, J lost 3 bases, and 3 bases stayed unmatched. The CDR3 region has the DNA TGTGCCAGCAGCGCTAGCGGGGGAGAAGAGACCCAGTACTTC. This sequence encodes CASSASGGEETQYF.

This chain joins TRBV20-1 and TRBJ2-3; unclear D gene. From germline, CDR1 is DFQATT and CDR2 SNEGSKA (reference sequence). The CDR3 is made up of 11 amino acids. Trimming took 5 bases from V and 1 from J, leaving 4 bases between them. The CDR3 spells CSAPRTDTQYF. In DNA form, the CDR3 reads TGCAGTGCTCCCCGCACAGATACGCAGTATTTT.

The rearrangement uses TRBV5-6 and TRBJ2-2; D is possibly TRBD1 or TRBD2 (5 bases each). Trimming took 3 bases from V and 6 from J, leaving 12 bases between them. The CDR3 length is 14 residues. Germline assignment: CDR1 SGHDT and CDR2 YYEEEE. CDR3 in DNA: TGTGCCAGCAGCTGGGGGAGCCCCGCCGGGGAGCTGTTTTTT. Its protein product is CASSWGSPAGELFF. Full variable domain (remainder filled in from reference TRBV5-6 and TRBJ2-2): DAGVTQSPTHLIKTRGQQVTLRCSPKSGHDTVSWYQQALGQGPQFIFQYYEEEERQRGNFPDRFSGHQFPNYSSELNVNALLLGDSALYLCASSWGSPAGELFFGEGSRLTVL.

The chain is built from TRBV6-5 and TRBJ1-1, with 8 bases fitting TRBD1. CDR3 length: 14 amino acids. The ends lost 5 bases at V and 6 bases at J; junction bases unmatched: 8. The V gene's germline CDR1 is MNHEY and CDR2 SVGAGI. In DNA form, the CDR3 reads TGTGCCAGCAGTCCTGACAGGGGAAGGCCTGAAGCTTTCTTT. It codes for CASSPDRGRPEAFF.